This T cell receptor (beta chain) derives from a study of cytomegalovirus exposure and HLA in healthy donors (dated by TCRdb to about 2017). Background on the whole study: An earlier analysis of several hundred of the donors reported 250 to 300 Gb of sequence data and more than 90 million unique TCR beta sequences from about 179 million T cells. Among 350 to 400 genotyped donors of the cohort, an average of around 240,000 unique TCR beta nucleotide sequences were sequenced per donor, around 18% of them non-productive. A later genetic analysis took genome-wide SNP genotypes for about three fifths of the 666 donors and used that subset as a discovery cohort. The study aimed to test whether signatures of past pathogen exposure could be identified by cataloging public T cell receptors. An early release that covered about 600 HLA-typed donors contained around 300 gigabases of sequencing data and approximately 85 million unique TCR sequences. In the later analysis, no new phenotypic data were used to find candidate immune exposures; instead, reliance was placed on TCR beta sequences and their occurrence across donors. Donor age, sex, ethnicity and CMV serostatus were compiled alongside the repertoire data. An earlier analysis of approximately 500 of the donors applied high-throughput TCR beta sequencing to assess whether each TCR beta V gene segment acted as functional or pseudogenic. Four to six DR-DQ haplotypes were handled as single units for association and clustering because linkage in the cohort was strong. The study profiled the T cell repertoires of hundreds of subjects by immunosequencing and related them to cytomegalovirus serostatus. To study patterns of TCR occurrence, a later analysis re-analyzed previously published TCR beta repertoires from around 700 donors and added high-resolution HLA genotyping. The genetic ancestry cluster associated with self-reported Caucasian donors included about four fifths of the 300 to 450 genotyped donors. In addition to the first cohort of 666 subjects, a separate validation cohort of 120 different subjects was used. HLA typing covered class I and class II loci at four-digit resolution. The study combined high-throughput TCR immunosequencing, statistical association of individual TCRs with disease status, and machine learning to predict cytomegalovirus infection status. The number of typed donors differed by locus: roughly 629-630 for A, B, C, DRB1 and DQB1; about 520 for DQA1; some 590 for DPA1; and about 470 for DPB1. All discovery cohort repertoires had been generated using a single sequencing platform. Results and caveats for the whole study, not just this receptor: A few of the identified cytomegalovirus-associated TCR beta chains were confirmed in vitro to be specific for cytomegalovirus antigens. In a later analysis, about 16,000 TCR beta sequences were associated with specific HLA alleles at a false discovery rate of 0.05. A total of fewer than 200 TCR beta chains were listed by the study as associated with cytomegalovirus. Sequencing depth was assumed to be roughly uniform across donors in the presence/absence analyses, though that assumption may not hold. Most TCR sequences were observed very rarely across donors, whereas some public TCRs were present in many individuals. Assigning TCR associations to individual alleles was difficult when HLA alleles, especially DR and DQ, strongly co-occurred. A further reported finding was that TCR beta sequences accurately predicted the HLA-A and HLA-B alleles for most subjects in the first cohort. Correlated functional status among segregating V segments might be attributable to linkage disequilibrium, but an unknown experimental factor could not be ruled out. According to a later genetic analysis, donors in an Asian-associated ancestry cluster had fewer N-insertions in productive TCRs than the approximately 610-donor mean. A later analysis reported that several top co-occurrence clusters appeared linked to parvovirus B19, influenza, CMV and Epstein-Barr virus. Because counts were too low, seventeen rarely observed V segments, including chromosome 9 orphons, were excluded from the earlier analysis of 587 of the donors. A group of highly shared sequence variants was considered likely to be a technical artifact of the sequencing pipeline. Compared with equally common non-associated chains, HLA-associated TCR beta chains in a later analysis were more clonally expanded and had lower generation probabilities. A later genetic analysis associated a missense DCLRE1C variant with V-gene and J-gene trimming of TCR beta chains, and an independent cohort replicated the association. Immune exposure information for the cohort was limited to CMV serostatus. According to the authors, the approach could potentially be generalized to other disease states and immunological phenotypes. In a later analysis, most CMV-associated TCR beta chains were found to appear HLA-restricted, with HLA associations seemingly driven largely by CMV exposure. An earlier analysis of approximately 530 of the donors showed that most TCR beta V segments appeared in productive rearrangements either about 87% or about 30% of the time, which broadly matched IMGT annotations. The classifier was reported to diagnose cytomegalovirus status with high specificity and sensitivity in both the original cohort and the validation cohort. This cohort had only TCR beta chains sequenced, and the lack of alpha or paired-chain data limited which features could be detected. Because the 87-base-pair reads could not distinguish some IMGT-functional V segments, including TRBV6-2 and TRBV6-3, those segments were excluded. Because some donors lacked HLA typing at each locus, the association tests relied only on the typed subset. According to a later analysis, TCR association rates differed among HLA loci, with DRB1 alleles showing the most associated TCRs and HLA-C alleles showing the fewest.

The library came from the immunoSEQ multiplex PCR assay. For the multiplex PCR, a mixture combining 60 forward primers for TCR Vbeta segments and 13 reverse primers for TCR Jbeta segments was used. A multiplex PCR assay on genomic DNA amplified the CDR3 region of rearranged TCR beta genes. On the Illumina HiSeq System, the amplified TCR beta libraries were sequenced as 87-base-pair reads. The paper's data handling went like this. A later analysis tallied tens of millions of unique TCR beta chains across the 610 or so repertoires, and about 12 million of those chains were shared by two or more donors. Raw reads were error-corrected and collapsed into unique sequences with a nearest-neighbor algorithm that merged closely related sequences to remove PCR and sequencing errors. CDR3 sequences were aligned to IMGT reference sequences to assign V, D and J gene segments. Each retained sequence needed at least a six-nucleotide match to both a V gene segment and a J gene segment. Rearrangements were called productive when the CDR3 lacked stop codons and stayed in frame with V and J; all others were non-productive. CDR3 was defined by IMGT convention, running from the second conserved V-encoded cysteine to the conserved J-encoded phenylalanine. Sequences without an unambiguous match to a single V gene segment were excluded from the earlier analysis of a few hundred of the donors. An earlier analysis of several hundred of the donors classified V segments as functional when productive rearrangements were above 56.7% and as segregating when the standard deviation between donors was above 5%. A statistical classification framework was developed to diagnose cytomegalovirus status using the catalog of TCR beta chain sequences. In a later analysis, V and J genes were assigned by comparing TCR nucleotide sequences against IMGT/GENE-DB human TR gene sequences. Using the TCRdist pipeline, a later analysis assigned CDR3 sequences along with most-parsimonious VDJ recombination scenarios. A later analysis defined each TCR beta chain by its CDR3 amino acid sequence plus V-gene family, and excluded reads lacking a unique V-gene family. A later analysis removed 550 to 700 highly shared, low-generation-probability nucleotide sequences to deal with suspected cross-contamination and a sequencing artifact. A later analysis calculated a clonal expansion index for each public chain from normalized within-repertoire ranks of inferred template counts. In a later analysis, generation probabilities were computed using a VDJ recombination model fitted to out-of-frame rearrangements, and the results were checked against IGoR. Hypergeometric tests were used in a later analysis to score TCR-TCR, TCR-HLA and TCR-CMV co-occurrence, with a repertoire-size bias correction applied to the TCR pairs. A later analysis estimated false discovery rates by permuting HLA or CMV assignments 20 times. In a later analysis, co-occurring TCRs were grouped using DBSCAN, and TCRdist sequence similarity was added for clustering within HLA-allele-positive subsets. For co-occurrence clustering, repertoires with fewer than 30,000 or more than 120,000 public chains were excluded, along with 4 to 6 repertoires with anomalous nucleotide sharing. As stored in TCRdb, this immuneACCESS dataset retains in-frame rearrangements with V and J assigned. A fraction of the clones does not appear; measured against another copy, unresolved V genes explain less than half of the discrepancy, and the remainder lacks a known reason. V and J calls and clone size are given by that table; D and trimming were obtained from the DNA. The sample table lists 90,000 to 150,000 clones, about 60% of them with a count of one. Approximately 11% of the sample comes from the top ten.

The cohort was made up of approximately 670 healthy bone marrow donors. All cohort members were sampled while nominally healthy, although unrecorded immune exposures were likely present. The donor tested CMV seropositive, placing the donor among the roughly 300 seropositive members of the cohort. A peripheral blood sample was collected from each donor, and TCR beta sequencing was performed on peripheral blood mononuclear cells. Genomic DNA was extracted from the blood cell samples with the Qiagen DNeasy Blood Extraction Kit. As regards this clone: Its antigen is not yet known. Qualities for individual bases were not recorded, and no much larger clone is one base off.

The germline V gene specifies MDHEN as CDR1 and SYDVKM as CDR2. From its cysteine to its phenylalanine, the CDR3 spans 14 amino acids. CDR3 DNA is the only sequence kept; it has 42 bases, read in frame from the first base. Trimming takes 5 bases off V and 5 bases off J; junction bases not matched to a gene: 4. This chain joins TRBV28 to TRBJ1-5, with 9 bases aligning to TRBD1. Sequencing was done on a sample of PBMCs. The receptor was derived from a man in his forties in good health and CMV-seropositive. The CDR3 amino acid sequence is: CASSTTGGYQPQHF. The DNA is as follows: TGTGCCAGCAGTACTACAGGGGGCTATCAGCCCCAGCATTTT.